One sample yielded the 4 T cell receptor beta chains listed below, sequenced in a study of glioma-infiltrating T cells after dendritic cell vaccination. Measured with immunoSEQ multiplex PCR; TCRdb has only the in-frame clones, and not every one. The table includes around 96,000 clones, 75% to 85% detected once. This specimen consisted of blood, obtained before dendritic cell vaccination. The source of these receptors is a human donor with glioblastoma.

In DNA form, the CDR3 reads TGTGCCAGCAGTACCGGACAGGGCTATGGCTACACCTTC. Protein product: CASSTGQGYGYTF. The chain has TRBV5-6 and TRBJ1-2; TRBD1 matches at 8 bases. Germline trimming cut 5 bases from V and 4 bases from J; bases unmatched to any gene: 4. The V gene's germline CDR1 is SGHDT and CDR2 YYEEEE. This CDR3 region has 13 residues.

This chain connects TRBV27 to TRBJ1-1, with 10 bases fitting TRBD1. The CDR3 loop spans 15 amino acids. Germline V gives CDR1 MNHEY, CDR2 SMNVEV (reference sequence). V shed 7 bases, J shed 5 bases, and the junction held 10 bases outside the gene matches. CDR3 nucleotide sequence: TGTGCCAGCAACCGGGACAGGGGAACGGTGACTGAAGCTTTCTTT. Its protein product is CASNRDRGTVTEAFF.

This sequence joins TRBV5-1 and TRBJ1-5, with 10 bases matching TRBD1. CDR3 length: 14 residues. The germline gives CDR1 SGHRS, CDR2 YFSETQ. The V segment lost 5 bases and the J segment 5 bases; nucleotides outside the gene matches: 4. The DNA of the CDR3 is TGCGCCAGCAGGCCCGGGACAGGGGATCAGCCCCAGCATTTT. Its translation is CASRPGTGDQPQHF.

The chain recombines TRBV11-3 with TRBJ2-4; 7 positions match TRBD1. Germline trimming cut 4 bases from V and 4 bases from J; bases unmatched to any gene: 10. Germline V gene lookup returns CDR1 SGHNT and CDR2 YENEEA. CDR3 size: 16 residues. The CDR3 spells CASSSAEDRSKNIQYF. The DNA for the CDR3 is TGTGCCAGCAGCTCGGCAGAGGACAGGAGTAAAAACATTCAGTACTTC. The full variable domain, rest sourced from reference TRBV11-3 and TRBJ2-4, is EAGVVQSPRYKIIEKKQPVAFWCNPISGHNTLYWYLQNLGQGPELLIRYENEEAVDDSQLPKDRFSAERLKGVDSTLKIQPAELGDSAVYLCASSSAEDRSKNIQYFGAGTRLSVL.